Each of the 9 T cell receptor beta chains below was sequenced from the same sample in a study of molecular identifiers for immune sequencing clone quantification. TCRdb analysed the PCR reads with MiXCR anew, one entry per CDR3 protein. The table has hundreds of thousands of distinct CDR3 sequences, over 20% seen once. Sequencing was carried out using naive CD8+ T cells from blood, with Jurkat cell RNA spiked in. Documented subset: FACS-sorted CD8+CD4-CCR7+CD45RA+ naive T cells. Receptors were obtained from a human donor in good health. Some libraries in this study had Jurkat cell RNA spiked in.

This chain connects TRBV4-3 to TRBJ2-2; tentatively, D is TRBD2 (5 bases). V lost 0 bases and J 4 bases, leaving 15 bases between the germline ends. This CDR3 spans 17 amino acids. Germline CDR1 LGHNA, CDR2 YSLEER. CDR3 region: CASSQEVSGAITGELFF. CDR3 nucleotide sequence: TGCGCCAGCAGCCAAGAAGTCAGCGGTGCGATCACCGGGGAGCTGTTTTTT.

To note about this clonotype: A much more abundant neighbour one base away suggests this may be a read error. The chain joins TRBV4-1 to TRBJ2-7, with TRBD1 identical over 10 bases. The germline V gene has CDR1 MGHRA and CDR2 YSYEKL. The CDR3 contains 14 residues. CDR3 protein: CASSPKDRGYERYF. In DNA, the CDR3 is TGCGCCAGCAGCCCAAAGGACAGGGGGTACGAGCGGTACTTC.

As regards this clonotype: It may be a read error: a sequence one base away is much more abundant. The V call is TRBV7-9, the J call TRBJ1-1, with D tentatively TRBD1 (5 bases). The ends were cut back, 5 bases at V and 5 bases at J, with 18 bases in the middle. The CDR3 is 15 residues long. Germline CDR1 is SEHNR and CDR2 is FQNEAQ (reference sequence). The CDR3: CASSPALGVGTEAFF. Here the CDR3 DNA reads TGTGCCAGCAGCCCCGCCTTGGGGGTGGGGACTGAAGCTTTCTTT.

The table lists this clonotype with many counts. This rearrangement joins TRBV13 to TRBJ2-1; D uncertain. The CDR3 spans 12 residues. V lost 4 bases and J lost 6, with 7 bases in between. The germline gives CDR1 PRHDT, CDR2 FYEKMQ (reference sequence). The DNA of the CDR3 is TGTGCCAGCAGCTCCACTACCAATGAGCAGTTCTTC. This translates into CASSSTTNEQFF.

This clonotype was recorded at least ten times. V usage is TRBV7-6 and J usage is TRBJ1-1; no firm D call. The V gene lost 4 bases and the J gene lost 0 bases, with 6 bases spanning the gap. The length of the CDR3 is 13 residues. The germline V gene encodes CDR1 SGHVS and CDR2 FNYEAQ. The CDR3: CASSSYLNTEAFF. CDR3 nucleotides: TGTGCCAGCAGCTCGTACCTGAACACTGAAGCTTTCTTT.

This clonotype was found a few times. The J gene is TRBJ2-1, the V gene TRBV11-2; the match to TRBD1 covers 8 bases. The CDR3 spans 16 residues. V lost 2 bases to trimming and J lost 7 bases; unmatched junction nucleotides: 10. The germline gives CDR1 SGHAT, CDR2 FQNNGV. CDR3 region: CASSLIPRGLRNEQFF. The DNA for the CDR3 is TGTGCCAGCAGCTTAATTCCCAGGGGGCTTAGGAATGAGCAGTTCTTC.

This clonotype was seen many times. This rearrangement joins TRBV4-1 to TRBJ2-1, with D tentatively TRBD1 (6 bases). Germline V gene data show CDR1 as MGHRA and CDR2 as YSYEKL. With 2 bases removed from V and 9 bases from J, the gap between germline ends came to 14 bases. The length of the CDR3 is 14 residues. The CDR3 sequence is CASSQREQGTEQFF. In DNA form, the CDR3 reads TGCGCCAGCAGCCAACGTGAACAGGGCACTGAGCAGTTCTTC.

This clonotype was counted a few times. The chain has TRBV20-1 and TRBJ2-3; D gene unclear. The V end was cut by 0 bases, the J end by 2 bases, with 15 bases between. The CDR3 length is 16 residues. Germline CDR1 and CDR2: DFQATT and SNEGSKA (reference sequence). CDR3 loop: CSARDSPGAFTDTQYF. The DNA of the CDR3 is TGCAGTGCTAGAGATTCCCCAGGAGCCTTCACAGATACGCAGTATTTT.

This clonotype was detected a few times. This chain's CDR3 is CASSQGLTYSGANVLTF. In nucleotides, the CDR3 is TGTGCCAGTAGTCAGGGACTGACCTACTCTGGGGCCAACGTCCTGACTTTC. The gene calls are TRBV19 and TRBJ2-6; D perhaps matches TRBD2 (6 bases). The germline V and J ends were trimmed by 5 bases and 0 bases, with 14 bases remaining between them. The V gene's germline CDR1 is LNHDA and CDR2 SQIVND (reference sequence). The CDR3 length is 17 residues.